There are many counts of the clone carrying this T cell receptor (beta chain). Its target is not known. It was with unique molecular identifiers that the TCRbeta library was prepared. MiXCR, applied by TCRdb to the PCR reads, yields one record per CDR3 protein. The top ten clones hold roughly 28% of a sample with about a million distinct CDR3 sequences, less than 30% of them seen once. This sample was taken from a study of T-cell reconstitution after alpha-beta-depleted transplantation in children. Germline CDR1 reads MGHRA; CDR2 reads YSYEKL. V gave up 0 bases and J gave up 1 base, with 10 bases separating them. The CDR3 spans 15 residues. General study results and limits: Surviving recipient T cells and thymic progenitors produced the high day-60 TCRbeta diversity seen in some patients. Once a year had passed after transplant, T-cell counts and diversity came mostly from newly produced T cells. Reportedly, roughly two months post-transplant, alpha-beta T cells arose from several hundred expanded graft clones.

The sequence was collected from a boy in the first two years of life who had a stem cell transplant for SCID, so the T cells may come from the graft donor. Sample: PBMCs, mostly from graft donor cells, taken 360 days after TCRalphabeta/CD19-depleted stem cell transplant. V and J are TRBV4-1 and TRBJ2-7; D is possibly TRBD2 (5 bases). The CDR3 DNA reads TGCGCCAGCAGCCAAGATCCCGGACTTTCCTACGAGCAGTACTTC. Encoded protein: CASSQDPGLSYEQYF.